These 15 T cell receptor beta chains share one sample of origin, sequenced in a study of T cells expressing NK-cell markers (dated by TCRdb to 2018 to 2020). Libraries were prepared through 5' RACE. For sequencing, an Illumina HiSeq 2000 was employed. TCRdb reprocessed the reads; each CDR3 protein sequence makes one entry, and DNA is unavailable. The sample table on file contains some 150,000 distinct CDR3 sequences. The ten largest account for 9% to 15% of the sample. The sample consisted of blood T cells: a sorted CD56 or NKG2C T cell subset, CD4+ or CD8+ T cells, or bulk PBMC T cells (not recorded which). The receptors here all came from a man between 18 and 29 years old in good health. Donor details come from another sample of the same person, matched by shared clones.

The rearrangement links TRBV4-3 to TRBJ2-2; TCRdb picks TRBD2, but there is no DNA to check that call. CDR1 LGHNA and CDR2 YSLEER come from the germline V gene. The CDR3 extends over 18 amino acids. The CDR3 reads CASNQEVGGRGPTGELFF.

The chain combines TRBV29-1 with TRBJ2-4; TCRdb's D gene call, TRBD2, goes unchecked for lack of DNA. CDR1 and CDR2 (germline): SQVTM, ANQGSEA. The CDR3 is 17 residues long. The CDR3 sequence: CSVVSELAAVAKNIQYF.

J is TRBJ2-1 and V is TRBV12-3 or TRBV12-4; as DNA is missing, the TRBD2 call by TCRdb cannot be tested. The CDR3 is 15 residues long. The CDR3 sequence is CASSPLAGGDVEQFF.

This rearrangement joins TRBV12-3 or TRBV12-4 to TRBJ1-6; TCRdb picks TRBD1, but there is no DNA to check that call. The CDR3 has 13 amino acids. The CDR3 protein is CASSLGGGSPLHF.

The CDR3 spells CASSLALGVWMFF. The chain employs TRBV5-6 and TRBJ2-2; TCRdb designates TRBD2, a call that cannot be tested without DNA. Germline lookup yields CDR1 SGHDT and CDR2 YYEEEE. CDR3 length equals 13 residues. The variable domain in full, with the rest retrieved from reference TRBV5-6 and TRBJ2-2, is DAGVTQSPTHLIKTRGQQVTLRCSPKSGHDTVSWYQQALGQGPQFIFQYYEEEERQRGNFPDRFSGHQFPNYSSELNVNALLLGDSALYLCASSLALGVWMFFGEGSRLTVL.

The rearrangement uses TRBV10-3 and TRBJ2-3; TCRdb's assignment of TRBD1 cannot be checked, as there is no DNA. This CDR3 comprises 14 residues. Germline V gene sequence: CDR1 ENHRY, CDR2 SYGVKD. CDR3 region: CAINRQELTDTQYF.

The CDR3 sequence is CSARDRMAQNEQFF. The rearrangement links TRBV20-1 to TRBJ2-1; the TRBD1 assignment by TCRdb is unverifiable without DNA. The length of the CDR3 is 14 residues. CDR1 and CDR2 from the germline V gene are DFQATT and SNEGSKA (reference sequence).

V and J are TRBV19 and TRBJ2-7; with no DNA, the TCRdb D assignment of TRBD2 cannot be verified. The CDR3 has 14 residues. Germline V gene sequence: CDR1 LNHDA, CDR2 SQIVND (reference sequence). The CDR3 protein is CASQPSGISNEQYF.

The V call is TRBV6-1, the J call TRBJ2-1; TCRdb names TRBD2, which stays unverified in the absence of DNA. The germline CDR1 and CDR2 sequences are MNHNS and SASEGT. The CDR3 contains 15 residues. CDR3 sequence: CASRGLAGGSDEQFF.

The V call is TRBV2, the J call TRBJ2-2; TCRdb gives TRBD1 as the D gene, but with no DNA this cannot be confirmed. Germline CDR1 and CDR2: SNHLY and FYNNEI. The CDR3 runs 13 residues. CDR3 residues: CASSVSGSGELFF. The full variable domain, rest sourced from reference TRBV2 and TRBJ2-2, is EPEVTQTPSHQVTQMGQEVILRCVPISNHLYFYWYRQILGQKVEFLVSFYNNEISEKSEIFDDQFSVERPDGSNFTLKIRSTKLEDSAMYFCASSVSGSGELFFGEGSRLTVL.

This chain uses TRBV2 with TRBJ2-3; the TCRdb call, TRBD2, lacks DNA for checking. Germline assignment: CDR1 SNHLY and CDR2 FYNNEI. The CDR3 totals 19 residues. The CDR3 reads CASMGPTSGNPLPTDTQYF.

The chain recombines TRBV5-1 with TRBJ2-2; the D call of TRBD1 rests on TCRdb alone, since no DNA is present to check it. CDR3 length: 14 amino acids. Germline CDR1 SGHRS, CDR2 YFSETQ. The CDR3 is CASCGTANTGELFF.

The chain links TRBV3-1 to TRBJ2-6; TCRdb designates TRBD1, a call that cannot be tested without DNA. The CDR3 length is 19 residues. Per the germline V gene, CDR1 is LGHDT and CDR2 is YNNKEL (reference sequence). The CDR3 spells CASSQAPGRDLLGANVLTF.

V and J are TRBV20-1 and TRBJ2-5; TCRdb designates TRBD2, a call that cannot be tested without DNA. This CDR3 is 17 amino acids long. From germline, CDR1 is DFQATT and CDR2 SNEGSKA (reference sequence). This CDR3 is CSAREGLAGWRQETQYF.

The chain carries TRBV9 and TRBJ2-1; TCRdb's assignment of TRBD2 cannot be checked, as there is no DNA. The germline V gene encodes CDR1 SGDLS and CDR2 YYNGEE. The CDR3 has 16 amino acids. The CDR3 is CASSVGSSVVYNEQFF.